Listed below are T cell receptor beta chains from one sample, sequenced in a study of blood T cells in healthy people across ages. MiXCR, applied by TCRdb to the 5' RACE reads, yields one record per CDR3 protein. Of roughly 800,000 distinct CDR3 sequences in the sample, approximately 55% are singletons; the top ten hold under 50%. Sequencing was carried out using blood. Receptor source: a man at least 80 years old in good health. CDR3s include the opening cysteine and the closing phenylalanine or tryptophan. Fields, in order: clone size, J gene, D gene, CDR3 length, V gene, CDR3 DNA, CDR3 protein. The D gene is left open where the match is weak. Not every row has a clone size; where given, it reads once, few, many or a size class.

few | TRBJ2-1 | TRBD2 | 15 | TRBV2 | TGTGCCAGCAGTGCTAGCGGGGTGGCCTACAATGAGCAGTTCTTC | CASSASGVAYNEQFF
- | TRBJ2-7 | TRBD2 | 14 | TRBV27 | TGTGCCAGCAGTTTAAAGCGGGGCCGCTACGAGCAGTACTTC | CASSLKRGRYEQYF
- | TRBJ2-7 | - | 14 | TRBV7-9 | TGTGCCAGCAGCCGAACGGAGGTCTCCTACGAGCAGTACTTC | CASSRTEVSYEQYF
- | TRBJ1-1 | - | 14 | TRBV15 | TGTGCCACCAGCAGCCTCCTGGAGAACACTGAAGCTTTCTTT | CATSSLLENTEAFF
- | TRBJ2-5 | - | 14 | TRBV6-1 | TGTGCCAGCAATCCAGGACGGTCACAAGAGACCCAGTACTTC | CASNPGRSQETQYF
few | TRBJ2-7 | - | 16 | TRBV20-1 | TGCAGTGCTAGAGATCGGGTGGGTGGCTCCGCCTACGAGCAGTACTTC | CSARDRVGGSAYEQYF
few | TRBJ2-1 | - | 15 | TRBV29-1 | TGCAGCGTTGAACCTACATCGGACTCCTACAATGAGCAGTTCTTC | CSVEPTSDSYNEQFF
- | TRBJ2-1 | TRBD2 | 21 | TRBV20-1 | TGCAGTGCTAAGGAGGGGGTTCCGGGACTAGCGGGAGGGAGATCCTACAATGAGCAGTTCTTC | CSAKEGVPGLAGGRSYNEQFF
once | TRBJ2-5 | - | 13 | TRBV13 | TGTGCCAGCAGCAAAGGGGGTGTAGAGACCCAGTACTTC | CASSKGGVETQYF
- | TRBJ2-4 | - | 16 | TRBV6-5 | TGTGCCAGCAGTTACCGACCTGGTGGCGGACCGAACATTCAGTACTTC | CASSYRPGGGPNIQYF
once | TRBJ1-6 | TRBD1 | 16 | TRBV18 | TGTGCCAGCTCACCACTAGTGGGACAGCCGAATTCACCCCTCCACTTT | CASSPLVGQPNSPLHF
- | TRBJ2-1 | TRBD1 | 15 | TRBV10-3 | TGTGCCATCAGAGGGACAGGGAGCTCCTACAATGAGCAGTTCTTC | CAIRGTGSSYNEQFF
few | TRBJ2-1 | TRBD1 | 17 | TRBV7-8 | TGTGCCAGCAGCTTAGGACAGGGGGCGGTGGTATACAATGAGCAGTTCTTC | CASSLGQGAVVYNEQFF
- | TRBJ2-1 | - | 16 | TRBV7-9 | TGTGCCAGCAGCTTTCTACGGAGGAGCTCCTACAATGAGCAGTTCTTC | CASSFLRRSSYNEQFF
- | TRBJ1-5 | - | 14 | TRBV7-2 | TGTGCCAGCAGCTTACGGGACATTCCCCAGCCCCAGCATTTT | CASSLRDIPQPQHF
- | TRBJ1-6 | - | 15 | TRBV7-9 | TGTGCCAGCAGCTTAGCGGCAGCTACTTATTCACCCCTCCACTTT | CASSLAAATYSPLHF
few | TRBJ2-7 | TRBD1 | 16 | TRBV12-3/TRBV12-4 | TGTGCCAGCAGCTTCGGGCACAGGGGACACAACTACGAGCAGTACTTC | CASSFGHRGHNYEQYF
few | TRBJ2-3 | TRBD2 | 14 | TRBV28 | TGTGCCAGCGCAACTAGCGGGAATAGAGATACGCAGTATTTT | CASATSGNRDTQYF
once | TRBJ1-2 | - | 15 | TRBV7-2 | TGTACCAGCAGCTACGACACCTTACTTGAGTATGGCTACACCTTC | CTSSYDTLLEYGYTF
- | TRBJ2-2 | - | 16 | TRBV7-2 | TGTGCCAGCAGCTTAGGGTCAGGGGTGAGCACCGGGGAGCTGTTTTTT | CASSLGSGVSTGELFF
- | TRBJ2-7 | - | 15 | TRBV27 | TGTGCCAGCAGTTGGGGGCCTCCGGACAATTACGAGCAGTACTTC | CASSWGPPDNYEQYF
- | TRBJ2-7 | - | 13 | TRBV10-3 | TGTGCCATCAGGAATACGACGGACTCCGAGCAGTACTTC | CAIRNTTDSEQYF
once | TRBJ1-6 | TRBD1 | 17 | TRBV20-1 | TGCAGTGCAGATAGGACAGGCCCGAGCTCCTATAATTCACCCCTCCACTTT | CSADRTGPSSYNSPLHF
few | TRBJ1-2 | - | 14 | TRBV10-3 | TGTGCCGCCGGCCGGACAGTGAACAACTATGGCTACACCTTC | CAAGRTVNNYGYTF
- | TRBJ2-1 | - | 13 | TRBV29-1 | TGCAGCGTTGGCACGAAGGCAGACAATGAGCAGTTCTTC | CSVGTKADNEQFF
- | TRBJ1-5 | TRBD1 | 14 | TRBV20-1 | TGCAGTGCTACGGACAGGGTGGGGGATCAGCCCCAGCATTTT | CSATDRVGDQPQHF
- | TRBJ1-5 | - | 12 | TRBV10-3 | TGTGCCATCAGTGAACCGGGGCAGCCCCAGCATTTT | CAISEPGQPQHF
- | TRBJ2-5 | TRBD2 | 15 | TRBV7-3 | TGTGCCAGCAGCTCAGGCCCTAGCGGGACTGTGACCCAGTACTTC | CASSSGPSGTVTQYF
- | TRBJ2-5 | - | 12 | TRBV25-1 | TGTGCCAGCAGTGACGTAGGAAACTCCCAGTACTTC | CASSDVGNSQYF
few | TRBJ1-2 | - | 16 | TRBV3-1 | TGTGCCAGCAGCCAAGAGGCCAGCTCCCCCCGGGCTGGCTACACCTTC | CASSQEASSPRAGYTF
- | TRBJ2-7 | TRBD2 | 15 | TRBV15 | TGTGCCACCAGCAGAGATAGGGGACTAGTAGGCGAGCAGTACTTC | CATSRDRGLVGEQYF
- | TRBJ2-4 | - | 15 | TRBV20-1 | TGCAGTGCTAGAGATTACGGGCAGTATGGGGGCCTTGAGTACTTC | CSARDYGQYGGLEYF
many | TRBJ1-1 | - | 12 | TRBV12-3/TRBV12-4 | TGTGCCAGCAGTTTAGGCGCCACTGAAGCTTTCTTT | CASSLGATEAFF
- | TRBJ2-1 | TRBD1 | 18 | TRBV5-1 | TGCGCCAGCAGCTTGGCCTTGTCTAACAGGGGCCCCTACAATGAGCAGTTCTTC | CASSLALSNRGPYNEQFF
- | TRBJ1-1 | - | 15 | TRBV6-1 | TGTGCCAGCAGGACCTTCGGGACATTGAACACTGAAGCTTTCTTT | CASRTFGTLNTEAFF
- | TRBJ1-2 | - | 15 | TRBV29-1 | TGCAGCGCCAGCGTTGGCGGGACACAACCTAGGGGCTACACCTTC | CSASVGGTQPRGYTF
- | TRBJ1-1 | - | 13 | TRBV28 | TGTGCCAGCAGTGGGGGTTGGAACACTGAAGCTTTCTTT | CASSGGWNTEAFF
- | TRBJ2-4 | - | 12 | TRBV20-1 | TGCAGTGCCGGGTCGGGGGAGGACATTCAGTACTTC | CSAGSGEDIQYF
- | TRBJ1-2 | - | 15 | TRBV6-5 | TGTGCCAGCAGTTACTTCGGCAGGCGGCAGTACGGCTACACCTTC | CASSYFGRRQYGYTF
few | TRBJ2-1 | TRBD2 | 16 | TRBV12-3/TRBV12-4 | TGTGCCAGCAGGGAATCCGGGACTAGCGGAGACAATGAGCAGTTCTTC | CASRESGTSGDNEQFF
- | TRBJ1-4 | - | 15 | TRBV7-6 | TGTGCCAGCAGCTTAGCGCCGACGGGATCACAAAAACTGTTTTTT | CASSLAPTGSQKLFF
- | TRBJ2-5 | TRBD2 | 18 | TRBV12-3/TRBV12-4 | TGTGCCAGCAGTTTGACTAGCGGGAGAGGGGGCCTCCGGGAGACCCAGTACTTC | CASSLTSGRGGLRETQYF